The rows below give T cell receptor beta chains drawn from one sample of a study of cytomegalovirus exposure and HLA in healthy donors. Sequenced by immunoSEQ multiplex PCR; TCRdb stores in-frame clones only, minus some. The table includes around 120,000 clones, about 76% detected once. The material sequenced was PBMCs. These receptor sequences come from a man between 60 and 75 years old in good health and CMV-seropositive. The CDR3 runs from the conserved cysteine through the conserved F or W. The D gene is left open where the match is weak. Some rows have no size entry. The others give once, few or many, or a class for an expanded clone.

j_call,v_call,d_call,clone_size,cdr3_aa,cdr3_nt
TRBJ1-1,TRBV6-1,TRBD1,few,CASRKTGTGRTEAFF,TGTGCCAGCAGGAAGACCGGGACAGGGAGGACTGAAGCTTTCTTT
TRBJ2-1,TRBV7-9,TRBD1,-,CASSRGQGYEQFF,TGTGCCAGCAGTCGAGGACAGGGCTATGAGCAGTTCTTC
TRBJ2-1,TRBV7-9,TRBD1,-,CASSSTTGTGIWNEQFF,TGTGCCAGCAGCTCAACCACCGGGACAGGGATCTGGAATGAGCAGTTCTTC
TRBJ2-3,TRBV4-2,TRBD2,-,CASSLGTSGFTDTQYF,TGTGCCAGCAGCCTAGGTACTAGCGGTTTCACAGATACGCAGTATTTT
TRBJ2-5,TRBV27,TRBD2,once,CASTNSGGAGETQYF,TGTGCCAGCACTAATAGCGGGGGGGCGGGAGAGACCCAGTACTTC
TRBJ2-7,TRBV7-3,TRBD2,-,CASSFTSGGANEQYF,TGTGCCAGCAGCTTTACTAGCGGGGGGGCCAACGAGCAGTACTTC
TRBJ2-1,TRBV5-1,-,once,CASSSRGAADNEQFF,TGCGCCAGCAGCTCCCGGGGGGCCGCCGACAATGAGCAGTTCTTC
TRBJ2-5,TRBV6-1,-,few,CASGRQIQETQYF,TGTGCCAGCGGCCGACAGATCCAAGAGACCCAGTACTTC
TRBJ2-7,TRBV10-1,TRBD1,-,CASSGRTGDQQYF,TGCGCCAGCAGTGGCCGGACAGGGGACCAGCAGTACTTC
TRBJ2-1,TRBV7-3,TRBD2,-,CASSLLTSGNEQFF,TGTGCCAGCAGCCTCCTGACTAGCGGAAATGAGCAGTTCTTC
TRBJ1-2,TRBV13,-,-,CASSGGLPRGYTF,TGTGCCAGCAGCGGGGGACTCCCGAGGGGCTACACCTTC
TRBJ1-1,TRBV18,-,-,CASSSGLQGTEAFF,TGTGCCAGCTCATCGGGACTCCAAGGGACTGAAGCTTTCTTT
TRBJ2-7,TRBV10-3,-,-,CATVGRLTYEQYF,TGTGCCACCGTGGGCAGGCTCACCTACGAGCAGTACTTC
TRBJ1-2,TRBV6-1,TRBD1,-,CASNPGGDYGYTF,TGTGCCAGCAACCCAGGGGGCGACTATGGCTACACCTTC
TRBJ1-2,TRBV6-5,-,-,CASSYNSNYGYTF,TGTGCCAGCAGTTACAACAGCAACTATGGCTACACCTTC
TRBJ2-7,TRBV30,TRBD2,-,CAWSVGVAGGFEQYF,TGTGCCTGGAGTGTAGGGGTAGCGGGAGGTTTCGAGCAGTACTTC
TRBJ2-7,TRBV5-1,-,-,CASSPPGYEQYF,TGCGCCAGCAGCCCTCCCGGTTACGAGCAGTACTTC
TRBJ1-3,TRBV4-1,-,-,CASRQPSGSGNTIYF,TGCGCCAGCAGGCAACCCTCGGGGTCTGGAAACACCATATATTTT
TRBJ2-1,TRBV28,-,-,CASSLRAPGEQFF,TGTGCCAGCAGTTTACGAGCCCCAGGTGAGCAGTTCTTC
TRBJ1-1,TRBV10-3,-,-,CAISESFRQNTEAFF,TGTGCCATCAGTGAGTCTTTTAGACAGAACACTGAAGCTTTCTTT
TRBJ2-7,TRBV5-1,-,once,CASSLDVTETYEQYF,TGCGCCAGCAGCTTGGATGTGACAGAAACCTACGAGCAGTACTTC
TRBJ1-1,TRBV7-9,-,-,CSSSSVISAGNTEAFF,TGTTCCAGCAGCTCTGTTATCTCAGCGGGGAACACTGAAGCTTTCTTT
TRBJ2-3,TRBV7-3,TRBD2,-,CASSLLVAGAPTDTQYF,TGTGCCAGCAGCTTACTCGTAGCGGGGGCCCCCACAGATACGCAGTATTTT
TRBJ2-5,TRBV5-4,-,-,CASSWTIQETQYF,TGTGCCAGCAGCTGGACTATCCAAGAGACCCAGTACTTC
TRBJ1-5,TRBV5-1,-,-,CASSLGEDQPQHF,TGCGCCAGCAGCTTGGGGGAGGACCAGCCCCAGCATTTT
TRBJ1-1,TRBV10-3,-,few,CAISESRGRGTEAFF,TGTGCCATCAGTGAGTCGAGGGGCAGGGGCACTGAAGCTTTCTTT
TRBJ2-3,TRBV27,-,-,CASRPLGLYNGDTQYF,TGTGCCAGCAGACCTTTGGGGCTATACAACGGGGATACGCAGTATTTT
TRBJ1-1,TRBV5-1,TRBD1,-,CASSLGAGTGGKEAFF,TGCGCCAGCAGCTTGGGAGCTGGGACAGGGGGTAAAGAAGCTTTCTTT
TRBJ2-7,TRBV19,TRBD2,-,CASSIWTSGNNEQYF,TGTGCCAGTAGTATATGGACTAGCGGAAACAACGAGCAGTACTTC
TRBJ2-7,TRBV5-1,-,few,CASSLERRAHEQYF,TGCGCCAGCAGCTTGGAGCGCAGGGCCCACGAGCAGTACTTC
TRBJ1-5,TRBV2,TRBD1,-,CASSPGTDNQPQHF,TGTGCCAGCAGTCCTGGGACAGATAATCAGCCCCAGCATTTT
TRBJ2-2,TRBV10-1,TRBD1,-,CASSDDRANTGELFF,TGCGCCAGCAGTGATGACAGGGCGAACACCGGGGAGCTGTTTTTT
TRBJ1-1,TRBV7-8,-,-,CASSPGSVNTEAFF,TGTGCCAGCAGCCCGGGGAGCGTGAACACTGAAGCTTTCTTT
TRBJ2-7,TRBV27,TRBD1,-,CASSRRQGWYEQYF,TGTGCCAGCAGTAGAAGACAGGGGTGGTACGAGCAGTACTTC
TRBJ2-4,TRBV2,-,-,CASSDLAKWNIQYF,TGTGCCAGCAGTGATCTAGCGAAATGGAACATTCAGTACTTC
TRBJ1-5,TRBV27,-,-,CASSPRGGYSNQPQHF,TGTGCCAGCAGTCCCCGGGGTGGGTATAGCAATCAGCCCCAGCATTTT
TRBJ1-4,TRBV5-4,-,-,CASSPTGFGEKLFF,TGTGCCAGCAGCCCGACGGGGTTTGGAGAAAAACTGTTTTTT
TRBJ2-4,TRBV27,-,-,CASWERGGGNIQYF,TGTGCCAGCTGGGAACGAGGGGGTGGAAACATTCAGTACTTC
TRBJ2-3,TRBV11-3,-,-,CASSWGGDRRTDTQYF,TGTGCCAGCAGCTGGGGGGGGGACAGGCGCACAGATACGCAGTATTTT
TRBJ1-1,TRBV6-5,TRBD1,once,CASSYYRGGTEAFF,TGTGCCAGCAGTTATTACAGGGGAGGCACTGAAGCTTTCTTT
TRBJ2-4,TRBV6-1,-,-,CASSGAGPGIQYF,TGTGCCAGCAGTGGGGCAGGCCCAGGCATTCAGTACTTC
TRBJ2-7,TRBV10-1,TRBD1,-,CASSGTGKYEQYF,TGCGCCAGCAGTGGGACAGGGAAATACGAGCAGTACTTC
TRBJ2-4,TRBV5-1,-,-,CASSLARVAKNIQYF,TGCGCCAGCAGCTTGGCCAGGGTAGCCAAAAACATTCAGTACTTC
TRBJ2-7,TRBV2,TRBD1,-,CASRIGTGGNEQYF,TGTGCCAGCAGGATCGGGACAGGGGGCAACGAGCAGTACTTC
TRBJ2-7,TRBV6-5,TRBD1,-,CASRDRENSYEQYF,TGTGCCAGCCGGGACAGGGAGAACTCCTACGAGCAGTACTTC
TRBJ1-2,TRBV5-6,-,-,CASSLDEAPTF,TGTGCCAGCAGCTTGGACGAGGCGCCCACCTTC
TRBJ2-3,TRBV5-1,-,-,CASSPQGTDTQYF,TGCGCCAGCAGCCCGCAGGGCACAGATACGCAGTATTTT
TRBJ2-2,TRBV18,TRBD2,-,CASSPQLAENTGELFF,TGTGCCAGCTCACCACAACTAGCGGAGAACACCGGGGAGCTGTTTTTT